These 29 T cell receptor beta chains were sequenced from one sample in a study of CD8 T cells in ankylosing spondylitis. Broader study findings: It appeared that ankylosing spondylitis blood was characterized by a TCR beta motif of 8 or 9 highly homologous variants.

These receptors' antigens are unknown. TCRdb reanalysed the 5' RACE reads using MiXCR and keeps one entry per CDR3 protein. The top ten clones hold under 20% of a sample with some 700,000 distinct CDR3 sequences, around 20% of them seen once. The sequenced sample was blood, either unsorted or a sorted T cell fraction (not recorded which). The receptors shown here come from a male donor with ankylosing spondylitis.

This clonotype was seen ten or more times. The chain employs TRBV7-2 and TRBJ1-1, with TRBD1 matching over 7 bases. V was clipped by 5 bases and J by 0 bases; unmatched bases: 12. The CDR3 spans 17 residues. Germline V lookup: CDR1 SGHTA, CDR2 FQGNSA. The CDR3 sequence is CASSHMSGTALNTEAFF. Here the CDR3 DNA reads TGTGCCAGCAGCCACATGAGTGGGACAGCGCTGAACACTGAAGCTTTCTTT.

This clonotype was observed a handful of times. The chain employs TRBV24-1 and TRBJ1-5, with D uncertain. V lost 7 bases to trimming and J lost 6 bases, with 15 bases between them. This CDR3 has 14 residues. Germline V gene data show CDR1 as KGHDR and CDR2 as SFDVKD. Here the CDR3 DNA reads TGTGCCACCAGCCCAGCCCTTTCAAGTCAGCCCCAGCATTTT. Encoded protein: CATSPALSSQPQHF.

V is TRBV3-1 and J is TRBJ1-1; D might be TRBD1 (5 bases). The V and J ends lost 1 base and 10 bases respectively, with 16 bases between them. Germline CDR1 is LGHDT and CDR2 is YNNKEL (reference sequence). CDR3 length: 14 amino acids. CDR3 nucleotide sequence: TGTGCCAGCAGCCAAGGAAGGAGCCCTAGGGGAGCTTTCTTT. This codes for CASSQGRSPRGAFF.

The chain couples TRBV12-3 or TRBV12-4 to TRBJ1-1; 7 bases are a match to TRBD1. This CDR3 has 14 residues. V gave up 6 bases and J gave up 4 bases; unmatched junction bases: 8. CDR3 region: CASRVGGGGTEAFF. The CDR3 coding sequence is TGTGCCAGCAGAGTAGGGGGCGGTGGCACTGAAGCTTTCTTT.

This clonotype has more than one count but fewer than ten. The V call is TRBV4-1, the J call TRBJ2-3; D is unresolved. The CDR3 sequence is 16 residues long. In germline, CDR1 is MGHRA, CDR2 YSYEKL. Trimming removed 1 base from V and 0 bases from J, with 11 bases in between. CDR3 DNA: TGCGCCAGCAGCCAAGTGTCATCTAGTAGCACAGATACGCAGTATTTT. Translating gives CASSQVSSSSTDTQYF.

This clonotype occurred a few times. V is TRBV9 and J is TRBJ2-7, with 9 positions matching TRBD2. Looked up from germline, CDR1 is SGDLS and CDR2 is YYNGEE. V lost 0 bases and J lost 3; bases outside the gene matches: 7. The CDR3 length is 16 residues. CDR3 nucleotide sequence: TGTGCCAGCAGCGTAGTCCCACTAGCGGGCATCTACGAGCAGTACTTC. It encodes CASSVVPLAGIYEQYF.

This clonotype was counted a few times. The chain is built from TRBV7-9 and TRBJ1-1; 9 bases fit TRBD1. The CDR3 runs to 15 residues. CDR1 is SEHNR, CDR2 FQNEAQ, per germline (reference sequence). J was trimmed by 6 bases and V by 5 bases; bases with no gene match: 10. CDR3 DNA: TGTGCCAGCAGCCCACCTCGACAGGGGGATTCTGAAGCTTTCTTT. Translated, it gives CASSPPRQGDSEAFF.

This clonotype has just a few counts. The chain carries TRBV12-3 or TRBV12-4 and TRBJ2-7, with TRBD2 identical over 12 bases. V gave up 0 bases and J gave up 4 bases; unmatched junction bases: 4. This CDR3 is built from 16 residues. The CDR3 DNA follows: TGTGCCAGCAGTTTAGCGGGACTAGCGGGTTCGTACGAGCAGTACTTC. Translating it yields CASSLAGLAGSYEQYF.

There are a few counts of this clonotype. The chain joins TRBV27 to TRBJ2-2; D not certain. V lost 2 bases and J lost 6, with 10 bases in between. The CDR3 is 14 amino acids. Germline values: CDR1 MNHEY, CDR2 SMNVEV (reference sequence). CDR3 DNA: TGTGCCAGCAGTTTAGAGCTTTCGGCCGGGGAGCTGTTTTTT. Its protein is CASSLELSAGELFF.

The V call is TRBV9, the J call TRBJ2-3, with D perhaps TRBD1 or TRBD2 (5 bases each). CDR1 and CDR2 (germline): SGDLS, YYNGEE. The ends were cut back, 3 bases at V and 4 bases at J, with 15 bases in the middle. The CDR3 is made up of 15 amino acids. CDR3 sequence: CASSGGWGSADTQYF. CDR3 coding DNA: TGTGCCAGCAGCGGCGGTTGGGGGAGCGCAGATACGCAGTATTTT.

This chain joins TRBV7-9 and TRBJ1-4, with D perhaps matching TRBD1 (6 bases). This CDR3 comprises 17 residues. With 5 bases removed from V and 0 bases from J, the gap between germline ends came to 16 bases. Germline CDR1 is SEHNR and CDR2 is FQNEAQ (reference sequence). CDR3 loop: CASSPRGKTATNEKLFF. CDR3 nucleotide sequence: TGTGCCAGCAGCCCCAGGGGAAAGACGGCAACTAATGAAAAACTGTTTTTT.

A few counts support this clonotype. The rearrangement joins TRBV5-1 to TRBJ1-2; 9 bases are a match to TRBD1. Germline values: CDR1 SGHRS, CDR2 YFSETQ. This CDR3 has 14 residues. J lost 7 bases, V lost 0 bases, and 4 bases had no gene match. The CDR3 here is CASSLAGTGFGYTF. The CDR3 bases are TGCGCCAGCAGCTTGGCCGGGACAGGGTTTGGCTACACCTTC.

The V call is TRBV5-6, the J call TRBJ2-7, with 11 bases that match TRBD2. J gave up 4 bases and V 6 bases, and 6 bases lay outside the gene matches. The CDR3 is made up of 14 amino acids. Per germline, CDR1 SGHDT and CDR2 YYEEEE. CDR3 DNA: TGTGCCAGCACCACTAGCGGGAGTCCTTACGAGCAGTACTTC. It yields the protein CASTTSGSPYEQYF.

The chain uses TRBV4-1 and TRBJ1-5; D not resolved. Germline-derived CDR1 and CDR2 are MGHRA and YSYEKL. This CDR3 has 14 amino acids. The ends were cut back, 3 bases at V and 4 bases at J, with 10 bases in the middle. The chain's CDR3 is CASSQLQGNQPQHF. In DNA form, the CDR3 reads TGCGCCAGCAGCCAGCTCCAAGGAAATCAGCCCCAGCATTTT.

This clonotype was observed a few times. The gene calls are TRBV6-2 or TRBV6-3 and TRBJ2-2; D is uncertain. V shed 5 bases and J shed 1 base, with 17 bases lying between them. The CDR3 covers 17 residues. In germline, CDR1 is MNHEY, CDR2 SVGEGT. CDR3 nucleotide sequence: TGTGCCAGCAGTGGGATCATAGTTAGTGGGAACACCGGGGAGCTGTTTTTT. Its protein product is CASSGIIVSGNTGELFF.

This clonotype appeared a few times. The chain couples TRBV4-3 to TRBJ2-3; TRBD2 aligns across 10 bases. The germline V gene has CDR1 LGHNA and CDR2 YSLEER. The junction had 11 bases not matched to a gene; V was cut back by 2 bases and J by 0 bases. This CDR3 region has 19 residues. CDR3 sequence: CASSQSGLAGDLSTDTQYF. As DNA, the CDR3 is TGCGCCAGCAGCCAAAGCGGGCTAGCGGGAGACTTAAGCACAGATACGCAGTATTTT.

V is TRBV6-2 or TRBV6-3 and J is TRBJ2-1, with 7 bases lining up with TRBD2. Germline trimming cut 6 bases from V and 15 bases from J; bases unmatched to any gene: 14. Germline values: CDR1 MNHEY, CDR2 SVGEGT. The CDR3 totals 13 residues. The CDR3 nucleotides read TGTGCCAGCAGCTCAAAGACTAGCCCGAGGGGGTTCTTC. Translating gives CASSSKTSPRGFF.

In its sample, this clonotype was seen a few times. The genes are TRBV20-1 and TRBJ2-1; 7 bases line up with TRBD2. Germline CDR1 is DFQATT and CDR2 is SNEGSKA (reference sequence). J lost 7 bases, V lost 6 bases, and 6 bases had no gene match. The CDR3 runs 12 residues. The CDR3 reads CSANLAENEQFF. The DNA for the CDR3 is TGCAGTGCCAATCTAGCGGAAAATGAGCAGTTCTTC.

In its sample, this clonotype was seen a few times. CDR3 in amino acids: CASSRQGTLSEAFF. In DNA, the CDR3 is TGCGCCAGCAGCCGACAGGGGACCTTATCTGAAGCTTTCTTT. The genes are TRBV5-1 and TRBJ1-1; 8 bases map to TRBD1. Germline CDR1 is SGHRS and CDR2 is YFSETQ. The J segment lost 6 bases and the V segment lost 4 bases, leaving 8 bases of the junction unmatched. The CDR3 loop spans 14 amino acids.

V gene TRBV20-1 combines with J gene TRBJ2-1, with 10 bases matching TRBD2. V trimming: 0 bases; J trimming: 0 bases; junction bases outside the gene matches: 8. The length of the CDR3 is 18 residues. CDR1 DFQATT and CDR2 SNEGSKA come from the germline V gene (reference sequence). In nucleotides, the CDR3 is TGCAGTGCTAGAGATCGAATAGCGGGGGGTAGCTCCTACAATGAGCAGTTCTTC. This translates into CSARDRIAGGSSYNEQFF.

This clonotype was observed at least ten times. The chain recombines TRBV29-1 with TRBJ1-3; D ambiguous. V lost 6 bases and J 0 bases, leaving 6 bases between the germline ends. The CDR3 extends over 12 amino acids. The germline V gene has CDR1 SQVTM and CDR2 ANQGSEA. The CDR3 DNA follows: TGCAGCGTACTACCCTCTGGAAACACCATATATTTT. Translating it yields CSVLPSGNTIYF.

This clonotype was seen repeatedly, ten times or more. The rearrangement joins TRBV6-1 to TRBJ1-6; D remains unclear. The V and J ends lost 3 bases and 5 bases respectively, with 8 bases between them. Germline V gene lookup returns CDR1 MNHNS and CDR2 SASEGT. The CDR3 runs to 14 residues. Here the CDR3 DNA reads TGTGCCAGCAGTGATCAACCTGATAATTCACCCCTCCACTTT. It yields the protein CASSDQPDNSPLHF.

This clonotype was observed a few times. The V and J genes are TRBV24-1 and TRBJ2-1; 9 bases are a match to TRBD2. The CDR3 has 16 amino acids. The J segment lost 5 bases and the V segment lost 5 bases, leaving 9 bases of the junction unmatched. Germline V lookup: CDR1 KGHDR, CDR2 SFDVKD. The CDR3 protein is CATSALTSGSHNEQFF. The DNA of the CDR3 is TGTGCCACCAGTGCCCTAACTAGCGGGTCTCACAATGAGCAGTTCTTC.

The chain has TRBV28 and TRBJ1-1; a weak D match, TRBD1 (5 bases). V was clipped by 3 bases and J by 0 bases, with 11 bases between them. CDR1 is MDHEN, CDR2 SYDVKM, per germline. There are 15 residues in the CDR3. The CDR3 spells CASSFTGHLNTEAFF. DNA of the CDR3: TGTGCCAGCAGTTTCACTGGACACCTGAACACTGAAGCTTTCTTT.

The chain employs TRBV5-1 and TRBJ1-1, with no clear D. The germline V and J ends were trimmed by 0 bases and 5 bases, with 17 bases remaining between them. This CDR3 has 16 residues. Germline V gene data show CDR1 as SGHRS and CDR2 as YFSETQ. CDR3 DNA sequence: TGCGCCAGCAGCTTGGTTCCGACAACCATGGGTACTGAAGCTTTCTTT. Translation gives CASSLVPTTMGTEAFF.

CDR3 DNA: TGTGCCAGCAGTTTGAGGGGCCCCGGGAGTGATGGCTACACCTTC. This sequence encodes CASSLRGPGSDGYTF. The chain combines TRBV2 with TRBJ1-2; weak D call: TRBD1 (5 bases). The V gene's germline CDR1 is SNHLY and CDR2 FYNNEI. V was shortened by 5 bases and J by 6 bases, with 19 bases between the two germline ends. The CDR3 is 15 amino acids.

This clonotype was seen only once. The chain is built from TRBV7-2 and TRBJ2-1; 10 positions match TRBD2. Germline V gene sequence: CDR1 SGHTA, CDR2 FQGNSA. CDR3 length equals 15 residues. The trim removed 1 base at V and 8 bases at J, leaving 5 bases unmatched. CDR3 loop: CASSLVASGGHEQFF. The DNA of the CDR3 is TGTGCCAGCAGCTTAGTGGCTAGCGGGGGCCATGAGCAGTTCTTC.

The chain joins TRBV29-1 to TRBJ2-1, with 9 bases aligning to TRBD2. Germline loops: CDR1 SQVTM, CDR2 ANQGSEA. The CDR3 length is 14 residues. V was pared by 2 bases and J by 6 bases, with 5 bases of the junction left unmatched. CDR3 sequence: CSVEIAGGGNEQFF. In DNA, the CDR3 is TGCAGCGTTGAAATCGCGGGAGGGGGCAATGAGCAGTTCTTC.

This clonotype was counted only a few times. This chain's CDR3 is CSVVGRGLYEQYF. The CDR3, as DNA: TGCAGCGTTGTCGGCAGGGGGTTATACGAGCAGTACTTC. The rearrangement joins TRBV29-1 to TRBJ2-7, with 7 bases aligning to TRBD1. The CDR3 runs 13 residues. The V gene's germline CDR1 is SQVTM and CDR2 ANQGSEA. V was clipped by 4 bases and J by 4 bases; unmatched bases: 7.